This T cell receptor (beta chain) was sequenced for a study of spatial heterogeneity in lung cancer. Study information: Alpha-chain sequences were consistently detected in smaller numbers than beta-chain sequences.

Time point in this sample: blood at routine non-recurrence follow-up after resection. The study sequenced unsorted whole RNA from tumor, nontumor lung or frozen PBMC. Deletions cut 3 bases from V and 6 bases from J, with 15 bases between. The germline CDR1 and CDR2 sequences are KGHSH and LQKENI. This CDR3 contains 14 residues. Each CDR3 protein gets one entry after TCRdb re-called the 5' RACE reads with MiXCR. The sample consists of around 110,000 distinct CDR3 sequences, 12% of them appearing once. The chain is built from TRBV18 and TRBJ2-7; D is undetermined. The TCR comes from a male donor with early-stage non-small cell lung cancer. The sequencing here drew on PBMCs, taken at follow-up. In nucleotides, the CDR3 is TGTGCCAGCTCACCTCCATTCCCCCTCCGCGAGCAGTACTTC. It specifies CASSPPFPLREQYF.